Described below is a single T cell receptor beta chain sequence and its context. Donors of Cohort 3 who recovered were those that had two negative PCRs, clearance, or symptom resolution. The data were taken from a study of blood T cell repertoires in COVID-19. Study-level background: Nucleic acid was either cDNA or gDNA, and it came from T cells, B-cell-depleted T cells, or PBMCs.

Under the authors' procedure: The authors estimated nucleated cell counts from reference gene primer amplification. Method: immunoSEQ multiplex PCR; TCRdb's copy keeps in-frame clones and lacks some. Clonal size and the V and J genes are those of that table, whereas D and trimming came from the DNA. Found here are roughly 330,000 clones, 88% of them singletons; the top ten hold 5%. The CDR3 is made up of 14 amino acids. V was clipped by 1 base and J by 7 bases, with 10 bases between them. CDR1 and CDR2 (germline): SGHTA, FQGNSA. The TCR originated in a man younger than 40 who had recovered from COVID-19. The specimen sequenced was PBMCs or T cells enriched from blood (not recorded which). The rearrangement uses TRBV7-2 and TRBJ2-2; D gene uncertain. The CDR3 sequence: CASSLVTVRGELFF. The CDR3 DNA sequence: TGTGCCAGCAGCTTAGTAACAGTTCGCGGGGAGCTGTTTTTT.